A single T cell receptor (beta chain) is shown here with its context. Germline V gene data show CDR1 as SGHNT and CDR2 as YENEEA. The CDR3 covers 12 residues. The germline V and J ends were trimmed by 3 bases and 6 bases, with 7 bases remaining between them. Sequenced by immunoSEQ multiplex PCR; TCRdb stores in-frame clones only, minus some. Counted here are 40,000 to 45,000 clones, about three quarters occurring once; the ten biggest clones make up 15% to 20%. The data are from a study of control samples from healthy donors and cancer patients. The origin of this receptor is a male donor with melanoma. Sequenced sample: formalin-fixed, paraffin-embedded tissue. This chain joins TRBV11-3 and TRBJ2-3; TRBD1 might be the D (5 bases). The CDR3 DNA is TGTGCCAGCAGCTTTCAGGGCGATACGCAGTATTTT. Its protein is CASSFQGDTQYF.